A selection of T cell receptor beta chains follows, all from one sample in a study of T cell responses to AZD1222 COVID-19 vaccine. Sequencing was performed with immunoSEQ multiplex PCR; in TCRdb, only in-frame clones are kept and a portion is missing. In the table there are about 170,000 clones, roughly 92% of which are singletons. The specimen was peripheral blood, collected on day 0 of AZD1222 vaccination. These receptors all come from an adult in good health. The CDR3 runs from the conserved cysteine through the conserved F or W. A D gene is named only where the DNA matches it firmly. A clone size is listed for some rows: how often the clone was seen (once, few, many), or a class if it is expanded.

abundance: -; d_gene: -; v_gene: TRBV24-1; j_gene: TRBJ2-1; CDR3aa: CATSDRLLGDEQFF; CDR3nt: TGTGCCACCAGTGATCGCCTCCTCGGGGATGAGCAGTTCTTC
abundance: -; d_gene: TRBD2; v_gene: TRBV11-3; j_gene: TRBJ2-1; CDR3aa: CASSSTSGRAYEQFF; CDR3nt: TGTGCCAGCAGCTCGACTAGCGGGAGGGCCTATGAGCAGTTCTTC
abundance: -; d_gene: TRBD1; v_gene: TRBV2; j_gene: TRBJ2-2; CDR3aa: CASSEAKGAGTGELFF; CDR3nt: TGTGCCAGCAGTGAAGCAAAGGGGGCGGGCACCGGGGAGCTGTTTTTT
abundance: once; d_gene: -; v_gene: TRBV6-1; j_gene: TRBJ2-5; CDR3aa: CASSEKRSQETQYF; CDR3nt: TGTGCCAGCAGTGAAAAGCGGAGCCAAGAGACCCAGTACTTC
abundance: -; d_gene: TRBD1; v_gene: TRBV7-9; j_gene: TRBJ1-4; CDR3aa: CASSSGGGENEKLFF; CDR3nt: TGTGCCAGCAGCTCAGGGGGAGGGGAGAATGAAAAACTGTTTTTT
abundance: once; d_gene: -; v_gene: TRBV7-2; j_gene: TRBJ1-4; CDR3aa: CASSLAGIGWREKLFF; CDR3nt: TGTGCCAGCAGCTTAGCGGGGATTGGGTGGAGAGAAAAACTGTTTTTT
abundance: -; d_gene: TRBD2; v_gene: TRBV7-8; j_gene: TRBJ2-3; CDR3aa: CASSPSRTSGATDTQYF; CDR3nt: TGTGCCAGCAGCCCAAGTCGGACTAGCGGGGCCACAGATACGCAGTATTTT
abundance: -; d_gene: TRBD1; v_gene: TRBV13; j_gene: TRBJ2-7; CDR3aa: CASSRQGLGTYEQYF; CDR3nt: TGTGCCAGCAGTAGACAGGGGTTGGGGACCTACGAGCAGTACTTC
abundance: -; d_gene: TRBD1; v_gene: TRBV12-3/TRBV12-4; j_gene: TRBJ1-6; CDR3aa: CASSGQGSPLHF; CDR3nt: TGTGCCAGCAGTGGACAGGGTTCACCCCTCCACTTT
abundance: -; d_gene: TRBD2; v_gene: TRBV7-2; j_gene: TRBJ2-1; CDR3aa: CASSLRLAGEKEQFF; CDR3nt: TGTGCCAGCAGCTTGAGGCTAGCGGGAGAAAAAGAGCAGTTCTTC
abundance: -; d_gene: TRBD2; v_gene: TRBV5-1; j_gene: TRBJ2-3; CDR3aa: CASSIGTSGSGTDTQYF; CDR3nt: TGCGCCAGCAGCATTGGGACTAGCGGGAGCGGCACAGATACGCAGTATTTT
abundance: -; d_gene: -; v_gene: TRBV7-3; j_gene: TRBJ1-4; CDR3aa: CASSQTTGDELFF; CDR3nt: TGTGCCAGCAGCCAGACGACAGGCGACGAACTGTTTTTT
abundance: once; d_gene: -; v_gene: TRBV15; j_gene: TRBJ1-5; CDR3aa: CATSRDKGSGQPQHF; CDR3nt: TGTGCCACCAGCAGAGATAAGGGGAGCGGTCAGCCCCAGCATTTT
abundance: -; d_gene: -; v_gene: TRBV29-1; j_gene: TRBJ1-1; CDR3aa: CSVRAVGGYTEAFF; CDR3nt: TGCAGCGTTCGTGCAGTGGGGGGTTACACTGAAGCTTTCTTT
abundance: -; d_gene: -; v_gene: TRBV3-1/TRBV3-2; j_gene: TRBJ1-1; CDR3aa: CASSQVGTLKAFF; CDR3nt: TGTGCCAGCAGCCAAGTTGGGACACTTAAAGCTTTCTTT
abundance: -; d_gene: -; v_gene: TRBV5-1; j_gene: TRBJ1-4; CDR3aa: CASSLGLREKLFF; CDR3nt: TGCGCCAGCAGCTTGGGGCTTCGCGAAAAACTGTTTTTT
abundance: -; d_gene: TRBD2; v_gene: TRBV7-2; j_gene: TRBJ2-3; CDR3aa: CASSLGGGRAPDTQYF; CDR3nt: TGTGCCAGCAGCTTAGGAGGCGGGAGGGCACCAGATACGCAGTATTTT
abundance: -; d_gene: -; v_gene: TRBV2; j_gene: TRBJ1-6; CDR3aa: CASSAGAGNSPLHF; CDR3nt: TGTGCCAGCAGTGCAGGGGCGGGAAATTCACCCCTCCACTTT
abundance: once; d_gene: -; v_gene: TRBV5-1; j_gene: TRBJ1-4; CDR3aa: CASSLSQPATNEKLFF; CDR3nt: TGCGCCAGCAGCTTGAGCCAGCCTGCAACTAATGAAAAACTGTTTTTT
abundance: -; d_gene: -; v_gene: TRBV29-1; j_gene: TRBJ1-4; CDR3aa: CSVQGSTNEKLFF; CDR3nt: TGCAGCGTCCAGGGCTCAACTAATGAAAAACTGTTTTTT
abundance: -; d_gene: -; v_gene: TRBV4-1; j_gene: TRBJ2-2; CDR3aa: CASSFTATGELFF; CDR3nt: TGCGCCAGCAGCTTCACAGCCACCGGGGAGCTGTTTTTT
abundance: -; d_gene: -; v_gene: TRBV6-5; j_gene: TRBJ1-2; CDR3aa: CASSATGASNYGYTF; CDR3nt: TGTGCCAGCAGCGCGACCGGGGCCAGTAACTATGGCTACACCTTC
abundance: few; d_gene: -; v_gene: TRBV11-2; j_gene: TRBJ1-4; CDR3aa: CASSTRGQANEKLFF; CDR3nt: TGTGCCAGCAGCACACGGGGGCAGGCTAATGAAAAACTGTTTTTT
abundance: few; d_gene: -; v_gene: TRBV25-1; j_gene: TRBJ2-2; CDR3aa: CASSEWKGFTGELFF; CDR3nt: TGTGCCAGCAGTGAATGGAAAGGTTTCACCGGGGAGCTGTTTTTT
abundance: -; d_gene: TRBD1; v_gene: TRBV6-2/TRBV6-3; j_gene: TRBJ2-7; CDR3aa: CASSSAGTVLYDEQYF; CDR3nt: TGTGCCAGCAGTTCGGCTGGGACAGTCCTCTACGACGAGCAGTACTTC
abundance: -; d_gene: -; v_gene: TRBV30; j_gene: TRBJ1-5; CDR3aa: CAWSVQGVQPQHF; CDR3nt: TGTGCCTGGAGTGTACAAGGGGTTCAGCCCCAGCATTTT
abundance: once; d_gene: TRBD1; v_gene: TRBV7-6; j_gene: TRBJ2-1; CDR3aa: CASSSGQGSYNEQFF; CDR3nt: TGTGCCAGCAGCTCAGGACAGGGCTCCTACAATGAGCAGTTCTTC
abundance: -; d_gene: -; v_gene: TRBV4-1; j_gene: TRBJ1-6; CDR3aa: CASSQDPQRFSYNSPLHF; CDR3nt: TGCGCCAGCAGCCAAGATCCACAAAGGTTCTCCTATAATTCACCCCTCCACTTT
abundance: -; d_gene: TRBD1; v_gene: TRBV7-8; j_gene: TRBJ1-5; CDR3aa: CASSIRGTNQPQHF; CDR3nt: TGTGCCAGCAGCATCAGGGGGACCAATCAGCCCCAGCATTTT
abundance: -; d_gene: -; v_gene: TRBV7-9; j_gene: TRBJ1-3; CDR3aa: CASSLANTIYF; CDR3nt: TGTGCCAGCAGCTTAGCTAACACCATATATTTT
abundance: -; d_gene: -; v_gene: TRBV6-1; j_gene: TRBJ1-6; CDR3aa: CASSDLRGRWSPLHF; CDR3nt: TGTGCCAGCAGTGACCTCCGGGGGCGGTGGTCACCCCTCCACTTT
abundance: -; d_gene: -; v_gene: TRBV27; j_gene: TRBJ2-7; CDR3aa: CASSSGIPDEQYF; CDR3nt: TGTGCCAGCAGTTCAGGGATTCCAGACGAGCAGTACTTC
abundance: -; d_gene: -; v_gene: TRBV27; j_gene: TRBJ2-3; CDR3aa: CASSPFVGHSTDTQYF; CDR3nt: TGTGCCAGCAGTCCCTTCGTAGGTCATAGCACAGATACGCAGTATTTT
abundance: -; d_gene: TRBD1; v_gene: TRBV25-1; j_gene: TRBJ2-1; CDR3aa: CASSALGQGAYNEQFF; CDR3nt: TGTGCCAGCAGTGCCCTTGGACAGGGGGCGTACAATGAGCAGTTCTTC
abundance: few; d_gene: -; v_gene: TRBV29-1; j_gene: TRBJ1-1; CDR3aa: CSVFRDTEAFF; CDR3nt: TGCAGCGTGTTCCGGGACACTGAAGCTTTCTTT
abundance: -; d_gene: TRBD1; v_gene: TRBV7-2; j_gene: TRBJ1-2; CDR3aa: CASSQGQGGYGYTF; CDR3nt: TGTGCCAGCAGCCAAGGACAGGGAGGTTATGGCTACACCTTC
abundance: -; d_gene: -; v_gene: TRBV21-1; j_gene: TRBJ2-7; CDR3aa: CASTRHPREEQYF; CDR3nt: TGTGCCAGCACTCGACACCCCCGAGAGGAGCAGTACTTC
abundance: -; d_gene: -; v_gene: TRBV7-2; j_gene: TRBJ1-3; CDR3aa: CASSPDGARGNTIYF; CDR3nt: TGTGCCAGCAGTCCCGACGGTGCCCGCGGAAACACCATATATTTT
abundance: -; d_gene: -; v_gene: TRBV27; j_gene: TRBJ1-6; CDR3aa: CASSLLAPTVTDSPLHF; CDR3nt: TGTGCCAGCAGTTTATTAGCCCCTACAGTCACCGATTCACCCCTCCACTTT
abundance: -; d_gene: TRBD1; v_gene: TRBV19; j_gene: TRBJ1-4; CDR3aa: CASSNDRDGEKLFF; CDR3nt: TGTGCCAGTAGCAACGACAGGGACGGGGAAAAACTGTTTTTT
abundance: -; d_gene: TRBD2; v_gene: TRBV18; j_gene: TRBJ2-1; CDR3aa: CASSGRLAGEQFF; CDR3nt: TGTGCCAGCTCGGGGAGACTAGCGGGGGAGCAGTTCTTC
abundance: -; d_gene: -; v_gene: TRBV7-8; j_gene: TRBJ2-2; CDR3aa: CASSPIGTVIGELFF; CDR3nt: TGTGCCAGCAGCCCAATCGGGACGGTTATTGGGGAGCTGTTTTTT
abundance: -; d_gene: TRBD1; v_gene: TRBV10-2; j_gene: TRBJ1-3; CDR3aa: CASSRDRGTGNTIYF; CDR3nt: TGCGCCAGCAGCCGAGACAGGGGAACTGGAAACACCATATATTTT
abundance: -; d_gene: TRBD1; v_gene: TRBV5-1; j_gene: TRBJ1-4; CDR3aa: CASSAGQGLRSNEKLFF; CDR3nt: TGCGCCAGCAGCGCGGGACAGGGGCTACGGAGTAATGAAAAACTGTTTTTT